This entry is about one T cell receptor (beta chain). The antigen remains undetermined. The PCR contained 60 Vbeta and 13 Jbeta primers. Sequenced by immunoSEQ multiplex PCR; TCRdb stores in-frame clones only, minus some. The sample lists approximately 110,000 clones; around 77% were seen once. The data stem from a study of cytomegalovirus exposure and HLA in healthy donors. Study background: The 100 million to 140 million unique TCR beta sequences, from 150 million to 200 million T cells, were found by an earlier analysis. Overall study findings and caveats: Cytomegalovirus-associated status was assigned to 164 TCR beta chains.

CDR3 length: 17 residues. Germline trimming cut 5 bases from V and 2 bases from J; bases unmatched to any gene: 11. CDR1 is SGHNT, CDR2 YENEEA, per germline. Sequenced input: PBMCs. The receptor was isolated from a human donor in good health. The V and J genes are TRBV11-3 and TRBJ2-3; 9 positions agree with TRBD1. CDR3 DNA sequence: TGTGCCAGCAGCCCTCGACAGGGGGGCGGGACCACAGATACGCAGTATTTT. This encodes CASSPRQGGGTTDTQYF.